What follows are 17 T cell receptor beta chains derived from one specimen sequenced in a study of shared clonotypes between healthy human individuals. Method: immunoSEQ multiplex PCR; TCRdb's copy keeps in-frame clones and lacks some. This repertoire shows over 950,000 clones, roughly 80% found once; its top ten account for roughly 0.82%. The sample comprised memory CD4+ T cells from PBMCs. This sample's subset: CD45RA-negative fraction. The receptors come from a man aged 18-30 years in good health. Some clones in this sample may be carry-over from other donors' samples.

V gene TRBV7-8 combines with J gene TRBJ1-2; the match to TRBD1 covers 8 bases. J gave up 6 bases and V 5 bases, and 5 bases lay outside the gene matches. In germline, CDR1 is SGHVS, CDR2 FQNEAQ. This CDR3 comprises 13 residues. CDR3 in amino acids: CASSPRTGNGYTF. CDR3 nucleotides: TGTGCCAGCAGCCCAAGGACAGGGAATGGCTACACCTTC.

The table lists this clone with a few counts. The CDR3 region is CASSIASGSSYNEQFF. The CDR3 DNA reads TGTGCCAGCAGCATAGCTAGCGGAAGCTCCTACAATGAGCAGTTCTTC. The V call is TRBV5-4, the J call TRBJ2-1; 7 nucleotides line up with TRBD2. Germline V gives CDR1 SGHNT, CDR2 YYREEE (reference sequence). The CDR3 runs to 16 residues. Trimming took 4 bases from V and 0 from J; bases not matched to a gene: 7.

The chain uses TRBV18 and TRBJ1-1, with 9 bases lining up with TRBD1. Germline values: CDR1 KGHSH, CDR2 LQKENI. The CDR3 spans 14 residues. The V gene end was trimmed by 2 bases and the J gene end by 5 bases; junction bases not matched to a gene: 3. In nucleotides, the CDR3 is TGTGCCAGCTCACCAATCGGACAGGGGACTGAAGCTTTCTTT. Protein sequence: CASSPIGQGTEAFF. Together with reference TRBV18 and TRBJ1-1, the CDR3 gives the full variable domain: NAGVMQNPRHLVRRRGQEARLRCSPMKGHSHVYWYRQLPEEGLKFMVYLQKENIIDESGMPKERFSAEFPKEGPSILRIQQVVRGDSAAYFCASSPIGQGTEAFFGQGTRLTVV.

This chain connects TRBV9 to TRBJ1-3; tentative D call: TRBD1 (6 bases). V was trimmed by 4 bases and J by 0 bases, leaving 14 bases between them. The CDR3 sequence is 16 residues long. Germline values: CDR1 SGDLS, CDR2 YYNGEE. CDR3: CASSPQGQGSGNTIYF. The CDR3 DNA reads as TGTGCCAGCAGCCCCCAGGGGCAAGGCTCTGGAAACACCATATATTTT.

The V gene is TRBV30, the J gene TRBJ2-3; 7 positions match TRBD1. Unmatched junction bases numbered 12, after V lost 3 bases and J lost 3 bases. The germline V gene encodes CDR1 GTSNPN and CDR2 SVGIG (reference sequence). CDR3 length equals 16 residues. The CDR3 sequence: CAWSPGTAGGTDTQYF. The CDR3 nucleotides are TGTGCCTGGAGCCCCGGGACAGCAGGGGGAACAGATACGCAGTATTTT. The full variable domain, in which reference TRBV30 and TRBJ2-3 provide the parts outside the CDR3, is SQTIHQWPATLVQPVGSPLSLECTVEGTSNPNLYWYRQAAGRGLQLLFYSVGIGQISSEVPQNLSASRPQDRQFILSSKKLLLSDSGFYLCAWSPGTAGGTDTQYFGPGTRLTVL.

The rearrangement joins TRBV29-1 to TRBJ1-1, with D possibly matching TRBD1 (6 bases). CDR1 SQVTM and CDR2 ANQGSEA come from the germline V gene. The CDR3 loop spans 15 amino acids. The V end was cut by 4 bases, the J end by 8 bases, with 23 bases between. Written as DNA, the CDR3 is TGCAGCGTTGGTGGGGGGCGACCCAGCCCCGGGGAAGCTTTCTTT. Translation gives CSVGGGRPSPGEAFF.

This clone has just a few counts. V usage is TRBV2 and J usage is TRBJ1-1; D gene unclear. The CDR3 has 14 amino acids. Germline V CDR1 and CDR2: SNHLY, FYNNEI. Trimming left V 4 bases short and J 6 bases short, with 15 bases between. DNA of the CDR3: TGTGCCAGCAGTGTGGGCCGATCTTCCGCTGAAGCTTTCTTT. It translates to CASSVGRSSAEAFF. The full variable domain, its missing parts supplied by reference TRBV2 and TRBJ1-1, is EPEVTQTPSHQVTQMGQEVILRCVPISNHLYFYWYRQILGQKVEFLVSFYNNEISEKSEIFDDQFSVERPDGSNFTLKIRSTKLEDSAMYFCASSVGRSSAEAFFGQGTRLTVV.

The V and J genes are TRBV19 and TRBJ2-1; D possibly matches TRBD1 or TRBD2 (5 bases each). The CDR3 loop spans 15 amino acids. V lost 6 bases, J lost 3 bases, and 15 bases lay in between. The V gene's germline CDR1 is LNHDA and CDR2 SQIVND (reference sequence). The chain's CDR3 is CASRGSEGYYNEQFF. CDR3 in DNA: TGTGCCAGTAGAGGGTCTGAGGGGTACTACAATGAGCAGTTCTTC.

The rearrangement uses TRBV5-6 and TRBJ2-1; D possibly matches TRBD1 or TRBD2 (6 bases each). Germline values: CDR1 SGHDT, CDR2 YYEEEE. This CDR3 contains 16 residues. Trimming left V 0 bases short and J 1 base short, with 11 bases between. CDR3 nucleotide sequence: TGTGCCAGCAGCTTGGAAACGGGGGCGTCCTACAATGAGCAGTTCTTC. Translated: CASSLETGASYNEQFF.

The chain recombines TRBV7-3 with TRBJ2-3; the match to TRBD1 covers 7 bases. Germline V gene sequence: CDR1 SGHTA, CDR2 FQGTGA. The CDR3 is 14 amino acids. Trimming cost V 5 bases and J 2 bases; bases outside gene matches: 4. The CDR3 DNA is TGTGCCAGCAGCGAGGGACAGATCACAGATACGCAGTATTTT. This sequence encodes CASSEGQITDTQYF.

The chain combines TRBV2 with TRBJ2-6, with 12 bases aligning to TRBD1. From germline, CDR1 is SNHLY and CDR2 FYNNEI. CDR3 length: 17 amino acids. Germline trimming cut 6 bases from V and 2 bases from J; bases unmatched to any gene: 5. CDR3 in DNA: TGTGCCAGCAGCGAGGGACAGGGGGCTACTGGGGCCAACGTCCTGACTTTC. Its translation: CASSEGQGATGANVLTF.

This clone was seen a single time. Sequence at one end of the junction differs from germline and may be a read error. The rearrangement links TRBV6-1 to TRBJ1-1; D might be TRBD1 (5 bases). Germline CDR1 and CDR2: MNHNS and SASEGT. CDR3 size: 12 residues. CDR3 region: CAISESGGEAFF. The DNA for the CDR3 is TGTGCCATCAGTGAGTCGGGGGGTGAAGCTTTCTTT.

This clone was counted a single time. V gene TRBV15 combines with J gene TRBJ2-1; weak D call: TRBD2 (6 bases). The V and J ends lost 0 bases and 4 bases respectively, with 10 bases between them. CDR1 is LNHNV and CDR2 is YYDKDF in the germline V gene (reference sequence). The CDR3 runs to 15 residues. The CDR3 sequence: CATSRDPGGYNEQFF. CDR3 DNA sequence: TGTGCCACCAGCAGAGATCCCGGGGGATACAATGAGCAGTTCTTC.

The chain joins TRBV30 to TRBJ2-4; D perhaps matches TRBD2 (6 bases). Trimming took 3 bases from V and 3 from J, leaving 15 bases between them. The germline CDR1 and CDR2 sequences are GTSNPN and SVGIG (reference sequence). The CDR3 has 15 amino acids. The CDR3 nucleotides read TGTGCCTGGAGCCCCGGGGGTAGCCTCAAAAACATTCAGTACTTC. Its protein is CAWSPGGSLKNIQYF.

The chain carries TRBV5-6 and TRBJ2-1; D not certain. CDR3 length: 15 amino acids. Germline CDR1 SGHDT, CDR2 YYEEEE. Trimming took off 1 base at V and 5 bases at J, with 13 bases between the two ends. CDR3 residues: CASSLLQPVDNEQFF. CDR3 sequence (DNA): TGTGCCAGCAGCTTGTTGCAGCCGGTCGACAATGAGCAGTTCTTC.

The DNA of the CDR3 is TGTGCCAGCAGCTCGCCCTTACAGGTTGATGGCACCTTC. The encoded protein is CASSSPLQVDGTF. The chain links TRBV11-1 to TRBJ1-2, with D maybe TRBD1 (5 bases). Trimming removed 4 bases at V and 13 bases at J, with 19 bases between. Germline values: CDR1 SGHAT, CDR2 FQDESV (reference sequence). The CDR3 sequence is 13 residues long. Filled out from reference TRBV11-1 and TRBJ1-2, the complete variable domain reads EAEVAQSPRYKITEKSQAVAFWCDPISGHATLYWYRQILGQGPELLVQFQDESVVDDSQLPKDRFSAERLKGVDSTLKIQPAELGDSAMYLCASSSPLQVDGTFGSGTRLTVV.

The CDR3, as DNA: TGTGCCAGCCATACTCCCGGGACAGGTGTGAACATTCAGTACTTC. This gives the protein CASHTPGTGVNIQYF. The chain links TRBV28 to TRBJ2-4, with TRBD1 matching over 8 bases. CDR3 length: 15 amino acids. Trimming cost V 8 bases and J 7 bases; bases outside gene matches: 13. Germline CDR1 MDHEN, CDR2 SYDVKM.